These T cell receptor beta chains were read from a single sample in a study of blood T cell repertoires in COVID-19. Sequencing was performed with immunoSEQ multiplex PCR; in TCRdb, only in-frame clones are kept and a portion is missing. The sample holds about 220,000 clones, approximately 86% seen once. Sequenced input: peripheral blood. The receptor source for this set is a man in his forties or fifties with acute or convalescent COVID-19. Both conserved end residues are part of each CDR3. The D gene is left open where the match is weak. Clone size is given for some rows only: seen once, a few or many times, or a class if the clone is expanded.

j_call	clone_size	v_call	d_call	cdr3_aa	cdr3_nt
TRBJ2-7	-	TRBV7-9	TRBD1	CASSSDRVRGEQYF	TGTGCCAGCAGCTCGGACAGGGTACGGGGAGAGCAGTACTTC
TRBJ2-1	-	TRBV27	TRBD2	CASRSGTSAYNEQFF	TGTGCCAGCAGGAGCGGGACTAGCGCGTACAATGAGCAGTTCTTC
TRBJ1-4	-	TRBV28	TRBD1	CASSLRGTGVSFYEKLFF	TGTGCCAGCAGTTTAAGGGGGACAGGGGTGTCTTTTTATGAAAAACTGTTTTTT
TRBJ1-6	-	TRBV6-4	-	CASSDSYGSDSPLHF	TGTGCCAGCAGTGACTCATACGGGTCCGATTCACCCCTCCACTTT
TRBJ2-1	-	TRBV27	TRBD2	CASRLGTSGGYNEQFF	TGTGCCAGCAGACTTGGGACTAGCGGGGGGTACAATGAGCAGTTCTTC
TRBJ2-5	-	TRBV21-1	-	CASSKEPGRGGETQYF	TGTGCCAGCAGCAAAGAACCGGGCAGGGGAGGGGAGACCCAGTACTTC
TRBJ1-1	-	TRBV7-6	TRBD1	CASSFTQGRDTEAFF	TGTGCCAGCAGCTTTACACAGGGGAGAGACACTGAAGCTTTCTTT
TRBJ2-1	-	TRBV18	-	CASSPRTGSYNEQFF	TGTGCCAGCTCACCAAGGACGGGGTCCTACAATGAGCAGTTCTTC
TRBJ2-7	-	TRBV28	-	CASSPTVYEQYF	TGTGCCAGCAGTCCCACAGTATACGAGCAGTACTTC
TRBJ1-6	-	TRBV5-1	TRBD1	CASSPTGTESPLHF	TGCGCCAGCAGCCCGACAGGGACGGAATCACCCCTCCACTTT
TRBJ1-2	once	TRBV11-2	TRBD1	CASSRGRTGHGYTF	TGTGCCAGCAGCCGTGGTAGGACAGGGCATGGCTACACCTTC
TRBJ1-1	-	TRBV7-3	-	CASSPTGPGTEAFF	TGTGCCAGCAGCCCGACAGGCCCCGGGACTGAAGCTTTCTTT
TRBJ2-5	once	TRBV6-1	-	CASSEGVGRRQETQYF	TGTGCCAGCAGTGAAGGGGTGGGGAGGCGGCAAGAGACCCAGTACTTC
TRBJ1-1	-	TRBV30	-	CAWTRLDRKNTEAFF	TGTGCCTGGACCCGTCTAGACCGGAAGAACACTGAAGCTTTCTTT
TRBJ2-5	-	TRBV10-3	-	CAISEVTAGETQYF	TGTGCCATCAGTGAGGTGACTGCGGGCGAGACCCAGTACTTC
TRBJ2-3	-	TRBV5-6	-	CASSLIGVTDTQYF	TGTGCCAGCAGCTTGATAGGGGTCACAGATACGCAGTATTTT
TRBJ2-2	-	TRBV11-3	TRBD1	CASGTTGGSGELFF	TGTGCCAGCGGTACAACAGGGGGGTCCGGGGAGCTGTTTTTT
TRBJ1-4	-	TRBV5-6	TRBD1	CASSKLTGGEKLFF	TGTGCCAGCAGCAAACTAACAGGGGGCGAAAAACTGTTTTTT
TRBJ2-7	once	TRBV6-5	TRBD2	CASRKAGHAYEQYF	TGTGCCAGCAGGAAAGCGGGGCACGCCTACGAGCAGTACTTC
TRBJ1-1	once	TRBV28	-	CASSFPRQVHTEAFF	TGTGCCAGCAGTTTCCCTCGACAGGTTCACACTGAAGCTTTCTTT
TRBJ2-7	-	TRBV5-5	TRBD1	CASSRGQGTYEQYF	TGTGCCAGCAGCCGGGGACAGGGGACCTACGAGCAGTACTTC
TRBJ1-2	-	TRBV4-1	-	CASKHFRGSSYGYTF	TGCGCCAGCAAACACTTTAGGGGATCAAGCTATGGCTACACCTTC
TRBJ2-4	-	TRBV29-1	-	CSVEGGGSKNIQYF	TGCAGCGTTGAAGGGGGAGGTTCCAAAAACATTCAGTACTTC